This T cell receptor beta chain was identified in a study of somatic mutations in cytotoxic T cells in rheumatoid arthritis. Per the germline V gene, CDR1 is MDHEN and CDR2 is SYDVKM. V was shortened by 5 bases and J by 16 bases, with 17 bases between the two germline ends. The CDR3 covers 12 residues. TCRdb keeps only in-frame clones here, not all; method: immunoSEQ multiplex PCR. Here the sample spans about 10,000 clones, around nine tenths being singletons. This clonotype was sampled from a woman aged 18-29 years with rheumatoid arthritis. What was sequenced was CD4+ T cells sorted from blood. V usage is TRBV28 and J usage is TRBJ1-4; D unclear. The DNA for the CDR3 is TGTGCCAGCAGTCTCAAGTACAGTTTTCAGTTTTTT. This sequence encodes CASSLKYSFQFF. Full variable domain (missing parts from reference TRBV28 and TRBJ1-4): DVKVTQSSRYLVKRTGEKVFLECVQDMDHENMFWYRQDPGLGLRLIYFSYDVKMKEKGDIPEGYSVSREKKERFSLILESASTNQTSMYLCASSLKYSFQFFGSGTQLSVL.